Presented here are 26 T cell receptor beta chains from one specimen sequenced in a study of immune cell composition in non-small cell lung cancer (dated by TCRdb to the late 2010s). The method behind the library was the immunoSEQ multiplex PCR assay. In TCRdb, the immuneACCESS table is reduced to in-frame sequences with V and J assigned. These tables do not hold every clone; where another copy was compared, an unresolved V gene accounts for under half, and the others remain unexplained. The sample table contains 2,700 or so clones; only one count was recorded for around 75% of them. Roughly 5% of the sample lies in the top ten. Sequenced input: lung tumor tissue. The receptors shown here come from a human donor with non-small cell lung cancer.

This sequence joins TRBV6-5 and TRBJ2-7, with 8 bases identical to TRBD2. In germline, CDR1 is MNHEY, CDR2 SVGAGI. CDR3 size: 15 residues. V lost 4 bases, J lost 1 base, and 6 bases stayed unmatched. This CDR3 reads CASSSQTSDSYEQYF. The CDR3 DNA is TGTGCCAGCAGTTCTCAGACTAGCGATTCCTACGAGCAGTACTTC.

The chain employs TRBV6-6 and TRBJ2-5; 14 bases are shared with TRBD2. This CDR3 has 15 residues. J was trimmed by 5 bases and V by 6 bases; bases with no gene match: 5. From germline, CDR1 is MNHNY and CDR2 SVGAGI (reference sequence). The CDR3 region is CASRGTSGGRETQYF. The CDR3 nucleotides read TGTGCCAGCAGGGGGACTAGCGGGGGTAGGGAGACCCAGTACTTC.

The chain joins TRBV29-1 to TRBJ1-4; 7 bases fit TRBD1. Germline V CDR1 and CDR2: SQVTM, ANQGSEA. Germline trimming cut 5 bases from V and 5 bases from J; bases unmatched to any gene: 2. The CDR3 has 12 amino acids. The CDR3 DNA follows: TGCAGCGTTCTGACAGGGAATGAAAAACTGTTTTTT. Its translation is CSVLTGNEKLFF.

The chain joins TRBV7-9 to TRBJ2-3, with 9 bases lining up with TRBD2. V was pared by 2 bases and J by 3 bases, with 6 bases of the junction left unmatched. CDR1 and CDR2 (germline): SEHNR, FQNEAQ (reference sequence). The CDR3 consists of 16 residues. The CDR3 DNA is TGTGCCAGCAGCTTAAATAGCGGGAGTATGACAGATACGCAGTATTTT. Encoded protein: CASSLNSGSMTDTQYF.

The CDR3 coding sequence is TGTGCCAGCATGCCCCTAGGGGGCGGGGATCAGCCCCAGCATTTT. Protein product: CASMPLGGGDQPQHF. The rearrangement joins TRBV5-8 to TRBJ1-5; 7 bases are shared with TRBD1. Germline CDR1 and CDR2: SGHTS and YDEGEE. This CDR3 spans 15 amino acids. The J segment lost 5 bases and the V segment lost 6 bases, leaving 11 bases of the junction unmatched.

The chain joins TRBV4-3 to TRBJ2-1; TRBD2 aligns across 10 bases. The germline gives CDR1 LGHNA, CDR2 YSLEER. V trimming: 0 bases; J trimming: 2 bases; junction bases outside the gene matches: 10. The CDR3 length is 19 residues. CDR3 amino acids: CASSQDWRSGRRAYNEQFF. The CDR3 region has the DNA TGCGCCAGCAGCCAAGATTGGCGTAGCGGGAGGAGGGCCTACAATGAGCAGTTCTTC.

CDR3 residues: CASSQGGAGSYEQYF. As DNA, the CDR3 is TGTGCCAGCAGCCAAGGCGGGGCGGGCTCCTACGAGCAGTACTTC. The J gene is TRBJ2-7, the V gene TRBV14, with D possibly matching TRBD2 (6 bases). Germline V gene lookup returns CDR1 SGHDN and CDR2 FVKESK. The CDR3 has 15 residues. V gave up 1 base and J gave up 0 bases, with 10 bases separating them.

The chain is built from TRBV6-5 and TRBJ2-5, with TRBD2 matching over 9 bases. Per the germline V gene, CDR1 is MNHEY and CDR2 is SVGAGI. The CDR3 totals 15 residues. V was clipped by 2 bases and J by 5 bases; unmatched bases: 6. CDR3 sequence: CASSYRGRASETQYF. CDR3 in DNA: TGTGCCAGCAGTTACCGCGGGAGGGCCTCCGAGACCCAGTACTTC.

This sequence joins TRBV5-1 and TRBJ1-6; 7 nucleotides line up with TRBD1. V lost 2 bases, J lost 8 bases, and 4 bases stayed unmatched. CDR3 length equals 14 residues. Looked up from germline, CDR1 is SGHRS and CDR2 is YFSETQ. The CDR3 sequence is CASSLGQGDSPLHF. CDR3 coding DNA: TGCGCCAGCAGCTTAGGGCAGGGGGATTCACCCCTCCACTTT.

The chain links TRBV25-1 to TRBJ2-5; the match to TRBD2 covers 12 bases. This CDR3 spans 15 amino acids. Germline V gene lookup returns CDR1 MGHDK and CDR2 SYGVNS. V lost 5 bases, J lost 4 bases, and 5 bases stayed unmatched. The CDR3 spells CASSSPSGGAETQYF. CDR3 DNA: TGTGCCAGCAGTTCCCCTAGCGGGGGGGCAGAGACCCAGTACTTC.

This clone was seen a handful of times. The chain couples TRBV19 to TRBJ2-1, with D perhaps TRBD2 (6 bases). CDR3 length: 16 amino acids. V lost 4 bases and J 0 bases, leaving 13 bases between the germline ends. Germline loops: CDR1 LNHDA, CDR2 SQIVND (reference sequence). The CDR3 here is CASSTEDYISYNEQFF. In DNA, the CDR3 is TGTGCCAGTAGTACGGAGGACTATATCTCCTACAATGAGCAGTTCTTC.

The chain links TRBV5-6 to TRBJ2-7; TRBD2 aligns across 7 bases. V was pared by 4 bases and J by 7 bases, with 11 bases of the junction left unmatched. The CDR3 spans 14 residues. Germline V gives CDR1 SGHDT, CDR2 YYEEEE. DNA for the CDR3: TGTGCCAGCAGCCGAAGAGGCGGGGGTAAAGAGCAGTACTTC. This gives the protein CASSRRGGGKEQYF. Supplemented by reference TRBV5-6 and TRBJ2-7, the full variable domain reads DAGVTQSPTHLIKTRGQQVTLRCSPKSGHDTVSWYQQALGQGPQFIFQYYEEEERQRGNFPDRFSGHQFPNYSSELNVNALLLGDSALYLCASSRRGGGKEQYFGPGTRLTVT.

The chain employs TRBV6-5 and TRBJ1-1, with D perhaps TRBD1 (5 bases). The CDR3 extends over 15 amino acids. The ends were cut back, 6 bases at V and 7 bases at J, with 21 bases in the middle. Germline V lookup: CDR1 MNHEY, CDR2 SVGAGI. The CDR3 DNA follows: TGTGCCAGCAGCCGCCGTATGGGCAGGGCTGTTGAAGCTTTCTTT. Residues: CASSRRMGRAVEAFF.

The chain is built from TRBV10-3 and TRBJ2-3; 9 nucleotides match TRBD2. V was pared by 1 base and J by 2 bases, with 4 bases of the junction left unmatched. Germline V gene sequence: CDR1 ENHRY, CDR2 SYGVKD. This CDR3 is built from 16 residues. The CDR3 DNA reads TGTGCCATCAGTGAGTACAGCGGGGGGAACACAGATACGCAGTATTTT. It encodes CAISEYSGGNTDTQYF.

The chain combines TRBV5-8 with TRBJ2-2; possible D gene TRBD1, 5 bases. The CDR3 contains 15 residues. V lost 5 bases and J lost 3, with 14 bases in between. Germline V gene lookup returns CDR1 SGHTS and CDR2 YDEGEE. The CDR3 coding sequence is TGTGCCAGCAGTCGTGACAGCGCTTACACCGGGGAGCTGTTTTTT. Translated, it gives CASSRDSAYTGELFF.

The genes are TRBV6-5 and TRBJ1-3; perhaps TRBD1 as D (5 bases). Germline loops: CDR1 MNHEY, CDR2 SVGAGI. V gave up 0 bases and J gave up 2 bases, with 8 bases separating them. This CDR3 comprises 15 residues. The CDR3 DNA follows: TGTGCCAGCAGTTACTCGATCAGGGCTGGAAACACCATATATTTT. It encodes CASSYSIRAGNTIYF.

This rearrangement joins TRBV10-3 to TRBJ2-1; 8 nucleotides agree with TRBD2. The CDR3 sequence is 16 residues long. From germline, CDR1 is ENHRY and CDR2 SYGVKD. Losses at the gene ends were 5 bases for V and 0 bases for J; bases not matched to a gene: 6. CDR3 sequence: CAISLSGSISYNEQFF. The DNA for the CDR3 is TGTGCCATCAGTTTAAGCGGGAGCATCTCCTACAATGAGCAGTTCTTC.

The genes are TRBV6-1 and TRBJ1-2; TRBD1 might be the D (6 bases). From germline, CDR1 is MNHNS and CDR2 SASEGT. V was trimmed by 7 bases and J by 7 bases, leaving 19 bases between them. The CDR3 runs 14 residues. The CDR3 loop reads CASKMLNREGGYTF. The CDR3 DNA reads as TGTGCCAGCAAGATGCTAAACAGGGAAGGTGGCTACACCTTC.

The chain is built from TRBV12-5 and TRBJ1-2, with TRBD1 matching over 8 bases. Germline V gene sequence: CDR1 LGHNT, CDR2 FRNRAP. CDR3 length: 14 residues. Trimming took 1 base from V and 6 from J; bases not matched to a gene: 4. The CDR3 reads CASGLADRVDGYTF. CDR3 in DNA: TGTGCTAGTGGTTTGGCGGACAGGGTGGATGGCTACACCTTC.

The V gene is TRBV9, the J gene TRBJ1-1; D ambiguous. Germline assignment: CDR1 SGDLS and CDR2 YYNGEE. This CDR3 has 13 amino acids. Deletions cut 0 bases from V and 4 bases from J, with 7 bases between. CDR3 nucleotide sequence: TGTGCCAGCAGCGTAGACCGGGGCACTGAAGCTTTCTTT. It codes for CASSVDRGTEAFF.

V gene TRBV7-8 combines with J gene TRBJ1-3; the match to TRBD1 covers 9 bases. Trimming at V came to 4 bases and at J to 4 bases, leaving 8 bases not matched to a gene. CDR3 length equals 16 residues. Germline CDR1 reads SGHVS; CDR2 reads FQNEAQ. The CDR3 spells CASSSPGQGAGNTIYF. Written as DNA, the CDR3 is TGTGCCAGCAGCTCACCGGGACAGGGTGCCGGAAACACCATATATTTT. Together with reference TRBV7-8 and TRBJ1-3, the CDR3 gives the full variable domain: GAGVSQSPRYKVAKRGQDVALRCDPISGHVSLFWYQQALGQGPEFLTYFQNEAQLDKSGLPSDRFFAERPEGSVSTLKIQRTQQEDSAVYLCASSSPGQGAGNTIYFGEGSWLTVV.

V and J are TRBV4-1 and TRBJ1-2, with TRBD1 matching over 8 bases. The germline gives CDR1 MGHRA, CDR2 YSYEKL. CDR3 length: 15 residues. Losses at the gene ends were 2 bases for V and 3 bases for J; bases not matched to a gene: 5. CDR3 region: CASSQSGQGDYGYTF. The CDR3 DNA reads TGCGCCAGCAGCCAATCCGGACAGGGCGACTATGGCTACACCTTC.

Here the CDR3 DNA reads TGTGCCAGCTATCGTCAGGGAGGGAACACTGAAGCTTTCTTT. It is translated as CASYRQGGNTEAFF. This rearrangement joins TRBV6-5 to TRBJ1-1, with a possible D match to TRBD1 (5 bases). Trimming left V 8 bases short and J 1 base short, with 14 bases between. CDR3 length: 14 amino acids. CDR1 and CDR2 (germline): MNHEY, SVGAGI.

The rearrangement links TRBV30 to TRBJ1-2, with D possibly TRBD1 on 5 matching bases. Per the germline V gene, CDR1 is GTSNPN and CDR2 is SVGIG (reference sequence). The CDR3 is 14 amino acids. V was pared by 0 bases and J by 8 bases, with 16 bases between. The CDR3 is CAWSVGEGAWGYTF. CDR3 sequence (DNA): TGTGCCTGGAGTGTGGGGGAGGGAGCTTGGGGCTACACCTTC.

This clone appeared once. The chain uses TRBV5-1 and TRBJ2-7; TRBD1 matches at 8 bases. The V gene end was trimmed by 3 bases and the J gene end by 5 bases; junction bases not matched to a gene: 7. This CDR3 region has 14 residues. Germline lookup yields CDR1 SGHRS and CDR2 YFSETQ. CDR3 in DNA: TGCGCCAGCAGCTGGCAGGGGGCGCATGACGAGCAGTACTTC. Translated: CASSWQGAHDEQYF.

This sequence joins TRBV5-8 and TRBJ2-1; possibly TRBD2 for D (7 bases). CDR1 and CDR2 from the germline V gene are SGHTS and YDEGEE. The CDR3 length is 15 residues. Trimming removed 4 bases at V and 4 bases at J, with 15 bases between. CDR3 amino acids: CASSQRGAGYNEQFF. The DNA of the CDR3 is TGTGCCAGCAGCCAACGGGGGGCAGGGTACAATGAGCAGTTCTTC.